This T cell receptor (beta chain) is from a study of blood T cells in healthy people across ages. The CDR3 runs 16 residues. The V and J ends lost 7 bases and 9 bases, in that order; junction bases with no gene match: 15. CDR1 SGHVS and CDR2 FNYEAQ come from the germline V gene. General study results and limits: Significant beta diversity loss was already apparent by age about 42, declining roughly linearly. Nothing was known about donor CMV status, and this possibly confounded expanded clonotype changes.

Through a sample-barcoded 5' primer and a J-beta primer mix, a second PCR was run for roughly 7 to 11 cycles. A single record per CDR3 protein comes from TCRdb applying MiXCR to the 5' RACE reads. The sample consists of hundreds of thousands of distinct CDR3 sequences, about 30% of them appearing once. In its sample, this clonotype was seen many times. Antigen: not known. The source material was blood. The source of this sequence is a woman of 80 years or more in good health. The rearrangement links TRBV7-6 to TRBJ2-1; TRBD2 aligns across 10 bases. DNA of the CDR3: TGTGCCAGCAACTCATTGACTAGCGGGCCACTGGTTGAGCAGTTCTTC. It encodes CASNSLTSGPLVEQFF. The entire variable domain, with the rest obtained from reference TRBV7-6 and TRBJ2-1, is as follows: GAGVSQSPRYKVTKRGQDVALRCDPISGHVSLYWYRQALGQGPEFLTYFNYEAQQDKSGLPNDRFSAERPEGSISTLTIQRTEQRDSAMYRCASNSLTSGPLVEQFFGPGTRLTVL.